These 30 T cell receptor beta chains were sequenced from one sample in a study of response to subunit inactivated influenza vaccine. MiXCR, applied by TCRdb to the RT-PCR reads, yields one record per CDR3 protein. The table includes fewer than 700,000 distinct CDR3 sequences, roughly 13% detected once. The input for sequencing was PBMCs from blood, taken roughly 48 days after vaccination. Every receptor here comes from a man in his forties or fifties who received an inactivated influenza vaccine.

This sequence joins TRBV6-5 and TRBJ1-2; D not certain. The CDR3 is 14 amino acids. The germline CDR1 and CDR2 sequences are MNHEY and SVGAGI. V was clipped by 2 bases and J by 5 bases, with 12 bases between them. The CDR3 spells CASSYRAGPYGYTF. The CDR3, as DNA: TGTGCCAGCAGTTACCGCGCAGGACCTTATGGCTACACCTTC.

This clonotype was found a few times. CDR3 sequence: CSASGPLGEQFF. In DNA, the CDR3 is TGCAGTGCCTCAGGACCCCTTGGTGAGCAGTTCTTC. The chain uses TRBV20-1 and TRBJ2-1; D is ambiguous. This CDR3 has 12 amino acids. V lost 6 bases and J lost 9, with 15 bases in between. CDR1 is DFQATT, CDR2 SNEGSKA, per germline (reference sequence).

This clonotype was recorded a few times. The chain combines TRBV11-3 with TRBJ2-3; the D is unclear. CDR1 and CDR2 from the germline V gene are SGHNT and YENEEA. This CDR3 is built from 15 residues. The ends were cut back, 8 bases at V and 6 bases at J, with 21 bases in the middle. The CDR3 bases are TGTGCCAGCCACCGTAGGCGGACCACTTTTGATACGCAGTATTTT. Its protein is CASHRRRTTFDTQYF.

In its sample, this clonotype was seen a few times. The chain recombines TRBV7-2 with TRBJ1-2; D is uncertain. Germline V lookup: CDR1 SGHTA, CDR2 FQGNSA. The CDR3 runs 12 residues. V was trimmed by 7 bases and J by 6 bases, leaving 12 bases between them. The CDR3 is CASTPGYHGYTF. Here the CDR3 DNA reads TGTGCCAGCACCCCGGGGTACCATGGCTACACCTTC. Based on the CDR3 plus reference TRBV7-2 and TRBJ1-2, the full variable domain is GAGVSQSPSNKVTEKGKDVELRCDPISGHTALYWYRQSLGQGLEFLIYFQGNSAPDKSGLPSDRFSAERTGGSVSTLTIQRTQQEDSAVYLCASTPGYHGYTFGSGTRLTVV.

This sequence joins TRBV7-2 and TRBJ1-2; 8 bases map to TRBD1. The CDR3 sequence is 15 residues long. Germline loops: CDR1 SGHTA, CDR2 FQGNSA. J was trimmed by 4 bases and V by 5 bases; bases with no gene match: 9. The CDR3 loop reads CASSLTTGAPYGYTF. The CDR3 bases are TGTGCCAGCAGCCTTACGACAGGGGCCCCCTATGGCTACACCTTC.

The V gene is TRBV6-2 or TRBV6-3, the J gene TRBJ2-7; 13 bases fit TRBD2. The CDR3 length is 15 residues. With V trimmed by 6 bases and J by 4 bases, 6 bases remained unmatched. Germline values: CDR1 MNHEY, CDR2 SVGEGT. This CDR3 is CASRVLAGGSYEQYF. The CDR3 nucleotides read TGTGCCAGCAGAGTACTAGCGGGGGGGTCGTACGAGCAGTACTTC.

This clonotype has a count of ten or more. This sequence joins TRBV5-1 and TRBJ1-5; weak D call: TRBD1 (5 bases). The CDR3 consists of 15 residues. The V gene's germline CDR1 is SGHRS and CDR2 YFSETQ. V shed 1 base and J shed 3 bases, with 11 bases lying between them. CDR3 amino acids: CASSLRPGSNQPQHF. The CDR3, as DNA: TGCGCCAGCAGCTTGCGTCCAGGGTCCAATCAGCCCCAGCATTTT.

Only a few counts were recorded for this clonotype. The J gene is TRBJ2-3, the V gene TRBV28; the match to TRBD2 covers 9 bases. This CDR3 is built from 15 residues. CDR1 MDHEN and CDR2 SYDVKM come from the germline V gene. V lost 5 bases and J lost 3; bases outside the gene matches: 6. The CDR3 DNA reads TGTGCCAGCAGTCTCATAGCGGGAGTAACAGATACGCAGTATTTT. It is translated as CASSLIAGVTDTQYF.

The table lists this clonotype with a few counts. The gene calls are TRBV6-1 and TRBJ1-4; D unresolved. Trimming shortened V by 5 bases and J by 4 bases, and 14 bases separated the two germline ends. The germline CDR1 and CDR2 sequences are MNHNS and SASEGT. This CDR3 comprises 15 residues. In nucleotides, the CDR3 is TGTGCCAGCAGTACCATTCCGTGGGGTAATGAAAAACTGTTTTTT. This sequence encodes CASSTIPWGNEKLFF.

This clonotype was counted only a few times. CDR3 loop: CASIQPRTLGNEQYF. The CDR3 DNA follows: TGTGCCAGCATACAACCCCGGACTTTAGGGAACGAGCAGTACTTC. V gene TRBV27 combines with J gene TRBJ2-7, with D tentatively TRBD2 (5 bases). Germline-derived CDR1 and CDR2 are MNHEY and SMNVEV (reference sequence). The CDR3 sequence is 15 residues long. V shed 7 bases and J shed 5 bases, with 21 bases lying between them.

The chain employs TRBV11-2 and TRBJ2-3, with 7 bases matching TRBD1. Trimming took 2 bases from V and 0 from J; bases not matched to a gene: 8. This CDR3 has 17 residues. Per the germline V gene, CDR1 is SGHAT and CDR2 is FQNNGV. CDR3 DNA sequence: TGTGCCAGCAGCTTATACCCCGGGACAGCAAGCACAGATACGCAGTATTTT. This sequence encodes CASSLYPGTASTDTQYF.

This clonotype was observed a handful of times. The chain links TRBV4-3 to TRBJ2-1; 11 nucleotides agree with TRBD2. V gave up 5 bases and J gave up 6 bases; unmatched junction bases: 12. CDR1 and CDR2 from the germline V gene are LGHNA and YSLEER. The CDR3 is 17 residues long. The CDR3 DNA reads as TGCGCCAGCAGCGAGGGACTAGCGGTTATCGGCTCCAATGAGCAGTTCTTC. Protein: CASSEGLAVIGSNEQFF.

V gene TRBV28 combines with J gene TRBJ2-7, with 9 nucleotides matching TRBD2. Trimming at V came to 1 base and at J to 4 bases, leaving 5 bases not matched to a gene. CDR1 and CDR2 (germline): MDHEN, SYDVKM. The CDR3 extends over 15 amino acids. The CDR3 here is CASSLYSGGKYEQYF. The DNA of the CDR3 is TGTGCCAGCAGTTTATATAGCGGGGGAAAATACGAGCAGTACTTC.

This clonotype was observed a few times. The rearrangement joins TRBV4-3 to TRBJ2-1, with 7 positions matching TRBD2. The CDR3 is 15 amino acids. Per the germline V gene, CDR1 is LGHNA and CDR2 is YSLEER. The ends lost 1 base at V and 10 bases at J; junction bases unmatched: 10. The CDR3 reads CASSQGVREDREQFF. CDR3 nucleotides: TGCGCCAGCAGCCAAGGAGTCCGGGAGGATCGGGAGCAGTTCTTC.

This rearrangement joins TRBV7-6 to TRBJ2-1; TRBD2 aligns across 15 bases. CDR3 length equals 16 residues. V trimming: 3 bases; J trimming: 6 bases; junction bases outside the gene matches: 3. The germline V gene has CDR1 SGHVS and CDR2 FNYEAQ. This CDR3 is CASSFGLAGGGNEQFF. The CDR3 DNA is TGTGCCAGCAGCTTCGGACTAGCGGGAGGGGGCAATGAGCAGTTCTTC.

This clonotype was seen ten or more times. The rearrangement uses TRBV5-1 and TRBJ2-7; D unresolved. In germline, CDR1 is SGHRS, CDR2 YFSETQ. This CDR3 contains 13 residues. The V and J ends lost 4 bases and 6 bases respectively, with 14 bases between them. The CDR3 is CASSGPNLAEQYF. DNA of the CDR3: TGCGCCAGCAGCGGACCAAACCTCGCCGAGCAGTACTTC. The whole variable domain, filled in from reference TRBV5-1 and TRBJ2-7, reads KAGVTQTPRYLIKTRGQQVTLSCSPISGHRSVSWYQQTPGQGLQFLFEYFSETQRNKGNFPGRFSGRQFSNSRSEMNVSTLELGDSALYLCASSGPNLAEQYFGPGTRLTVT.

A few counts support this clonotype. The chain has TRBV11-2 and TRBJ2-3, with D tentatively TRBD1 (5 bases). The CDR3 is 13 residues long. CDR1 SGHAT and CDR2 FQNNGV come from the germline V gene. V lost 4 bases to trimming and J lost 7 bases, with 12 bases between them. CDR3 sequence reads: CASSSGSGYTQYF. The CDR3, as DNA: TGTGCCAGCAGCTCGGGTTCAGGGTATACGCAGTATTTT.

In this sample, this clonotype turned up a few times. V gene TRBV14 combines with J gene TRBJ2-1; D may be TRBD2 (7 bases). CDR1 is SGHDN, CDR2 FVKESK, per germline. This CDR3 comprises 15 residues. Trimming cost V 1 base and J 10 bases, with 17 bases left between them. In DNA form, the CDR3 reads TGTGCCAGCAGCCAAGTGGCGGGGGCGCTTGGGGAGCAGTTCTTC. Encoded protein: CASSQVAGALGEQFF.

The chain links TRBV9 to TRBJ2-1; TRBD1 matches 7 bases. Germline loops: CDR1 SGDLS, CDR2 YYNGEE. The CDR3 runs 17 residues. The V and J ends lost 0 bases and 0 bases, in that order; junction bases with no gene match: 6. CDR3 DNA sequence: TGTGCCAGCAGCGTAGGCTTGACAGGGAGCTCCTACAATGAGCAGTTCTTC. Amino acid sequence: CASSVGLTGSSYNEQFF.

The CDR3 is CASSHQVRPPPDRDGNQPQHF. The CDR3 DNA sequence: TGCGCCAGCAGTCACCAGGTGCGGCCCCCACCAGACAGGGACGGCAATCAGCCCCAGCATTTT. The chain links TRBV23-1 to TRBJ1-5; 7 bases fit TRBD1. TRBV23-1 is reported as an ORF; its role is uncertain. The V segment lost 3 bases and the J segment 2 bases; nucleotides outside the gene matches: 22. The CDR3 has 21 residues.

V usage is TRBV6-1 and J usage is TRBJ2-1; TRBD2 agrees at 7 bases. Germline CDR1 MNHNS, CDR2 SASEGT. Losses at the gene ends were 5 bases for V and 10 bases for J; bases not matched to a gene: 8. The CDR3 length is 13 residues. The CDR3 protein is CASSPPGRIEQFF. CDR3 DNA sequence: TGTGCCAGCAGTCCACCCGGGAGGATAGAGCAGTTCTTC.

The rearrangement joins TRBV20-1 to TRBJ1-1; TRBD1 might be the D (6 bases). This CDR3 is built from 16 residues. V dropped 6 bases and J dropped 5 bases, with 25 bases sitting between them. Germline values: CDR1 DFQATT, CDR2 SNEGSKA (reference sequence). This CDR3 reads CSAPQPGDKWLTEAFF. In nucleotides, the CDR3 is TGCAGTGCCCCCCAACCCGGGGACAAATGGCTGACTGAAGCTTTCTTT.

This clonotype appeared a few times. This CDR3 is CASSSGTAGRELFF. Written as DNA, the CDR3 is TGTGCCAGCAGTTCCGGGACGGCTGGCCGGGAGCTGTTTTTT. V and J are TRBV12-3 or TRBV12-4 and TRBJ2-2; D could derive from TRBD1 or TRBD2 (5 bases each). The CDR3 has 14 residues. V was cut by 4 bases and J by 9 bases, with 15 bases left in between.

The gene calls are TRBV20-1 and TRBJ2-1; D is ambiguous. The germline V gene encodes CDR1 DFQATT and CDR2 SNEGSKA (reference sequence). The V end was cut by 4 bases, the J end by 6 bases, with 10 bases between. The CDR3 spans 12 residues. This CDR3 reads CSATETLNEQFF. DNA for the CDR3: TGCAGTGCTACGGAGACTCTCAATGAGCAGTTCTTC.

The rearrangement links TRBV20-1 to TRBJ2-3; 7 bases agree with TRBD2. The V segment lost 3 bases and the J segment 2 bases; nucleotides outside the gene matches: 5. The germline gives CDR1 DFQATT, CDR2 SNEGSKA (reference sequence). CDR3 size: 14 residues. The CDR3 DNA sequence: TGCAGTGCTAGGGCAGCGGGGCTCACAGATACGCAGTATTTT. Encoded protein: CSARAAGLTDTQYF.

The table lists this clonotype with many counts. V is TRBV10-1 and J is TRBJ1-2, with a weak D call TRBD1 (5 bases). Germline loops: CDR1 WNHNN, CDR2 SYGVQD (reference sequence). The V end was cut by 6 bases, the J end by 3 bases, with 14 bases between. The CDR3 extends over 14 amino acids. CDR3 loop: CASSGGRSYYGYTF. Here the CDR3 DNA reads TGCGCCAGCAGCGGGGGACGGTCTTACTATGGCTACACCTTC.

The chain has TRBV29-1 and TRBJ2-1; possibly TRBD2 for D (6 bases). The germline gives CDR1 SQVTM, CDR2 ANQGSEA. The CDR3 covers 14 residues. The V end was cut by 5 bases, the J end by 0 bases, with 11 bases between. The CDR3 protein is CSVRRVGSYNEQFF. DNA of the CDR3: TGCAGCGTTCGGAGGGTCGGCTCCTACAATGAGCAGTTCTTC.

The chain employs TRBV12-3 or TRBV12-4 and TRBJ2-2; D is possibly TRBD1 (6 bases). The CDR3 is made up of 16 amino acids. Between the trimmed V and J ends, which lost 6 bases and 2 bases, there was a span of 16 bases. The CDR3: CASRSATTGNTGELFF. As DNA, the CDR3 is TGTGCCAGCAGATCCGCCACGACAGGAAACACCGGGGAGCTGTTTTTT.

This clonotype was picked up many times. The genes are TRBV20-1 and TRBJ2-5; 7 bases match TRBD2. V lost 0 bases, J lost 0 bases, and 7 bases stayed unmatched. This CDR3 spans 16 amino acids. Germline V gene lookup returns CDR1 DFQATT and CDR2 SNEGSKA (reference sequence). The DNA of the CDR3 is TGCAGTGCTAGAGACCCTCGGGGGGACTACCAAGAGACCCAGTACTTC. Translated: CSARDPRGDYQETQYF.

V gene TRBV12-3 or TRBV12-4 combines with J gene TRBJ2-3; a weak D match, TRBD1 (6 bases). The CDR3 has 12 residues. The germline V and J ends were trimmed by 7 bases and 3 bases, with 8 bases remaining between them. The CDR3 nucleotides read TGTGCCAGCAACCAGGGGACAGATACGCAGTATTTT. It specifies CASNQGTDTQYF.